Each of the 28 T cell receptor beta chains below was sequenced from the same sample in a study of CD8 T cells in Susac syndrome. Reverse transcription used roughly 0.45 to 1 ug RNA and random hexamers. TCRdb reprocessed the immunoSEQ multiplex PCR reads via MiXCR and lists one record per CDR3 protein. Here the sample spans about 430,000 distinct CDR3 sequences, more than 80% being singletons. Sequencing used CD8+ T cells from PBMCs. These receptors were collected from a human donor with multiple sclerosis.

The CDR3 reads CASGFLIAAATNNEQFF. CDR3 coding DNA: TGTGCTAGTGGTTTCCTCATAGCAGCCGCAACTAACAATGAGCAGTTCTTC. The gene calls are TRBV12-5 and TRBJ2-1; no reliable D call. Per germline, CDR1 LGHNT and CDR2 FRNRAP. The CDR3 is 17 amino acids. V was shortened by 3 bases and J by 5 bases, with 20 bases between the two germline ends.

The J gene is TRBJ2-2, the V gene TRBV5-4, with TRBD2 matching 8 bases. This CDR3 has 15 residues. Germline trimming cut 0 bases from V and 7 bases from J; bases unmatched to any gene: 5. In germline, CDR1 is SGHNT, CDR2 YYREEE (reference sequence). In nucleotides, the CDR3 is TGTGCCAGCAGCTTGGAAGCGGGAGAAGTCGGGGAGCTGTTTTTT. It yields the protein CASSLEAGEVGELFF.

V gene TRBV5-1 combines with J gene TRBJ2-7, with D perhaps matching TRBD2 (5 bases). Deletions cut 5 bases from V and 6 bases from J, with 15 bases between. CDR1 and CDR2 (germline): SGHRS, YFSETQ. The CDR3 loop spans 13 amino acids. The CDR3 bases are TGCGCCAGCAGTCCCGACGGGCGGGCCGAGCAGTACTTC. It encodes CASSPDGRAEQYF.

This clonotype has just a few counts. The chain carries TRBV9 and TRBJ2-3; perhaps TRBD1 as D (7 bases). Trimming pared 3 bases from V and 2 bases from J, leaving 16 bases between. Germline V gene sequence: CDR1 SGDLS, CDR2 YYNGEE. CDR3 size: 16 residues. The CDR3 protein is CASSEPDREDTDTQYF. The CDR3 bases are TGTGCCAGCAGCGAGCCCGACAGGGAGGACACAGATACGCAGTATTTT.

The DNA for the CDR3 is TGCAGTGCTAGAGATCAAAGGGGGAGTGCAGATACGCAGTATTTT. It yields the protein CSARDQRGSADTQYF. The chain joins TRBV20-1 to TRBJ2-3; the D gene is possibly TRBD1 (6 bases). The germline V gene has CDR1 DFQATT and CDR2 SNEGSKA (reference sequence). Trimming left V 0 bases short and J 4 bases short, with 14 bases between. This CDR3 is built from 15 residues.

The gene calls are TRBV2 and TRBJ2-1; 7 positions agree with TRBD1. Germline V CDR1 and CDR2: SNHLY, FYNNEI. CDR3 size: 15 residues. The trim removed 8 bases at V and 4 bases at J, leaving 11 bases unmatched. In DNA, the CDR3 is TGTGCCAGCCAGAGCACCGGGACAGTTTACAATGAGCAGTTCTTC. Translating it yields CASQSTGTVYNEQFF.

V usage is TRBV30 and J usage is TRBJ1-4; TRBD1 agrees at 8 bases. This CDR3 region has 17 residues. Germline CDR1 reads GTSNPN; CDR2 reads SVGIG (reference sequence). V lost 4 bases to trimming and J lost 4 bases; unmatched junction nucleotides: 14. As DNA, the CDR3 is TGTGCCTGGACCGACCTACAGAGGACAGGGCTTAATGAAAAACTGTTTTTT. As protein: CAWTDLQRTGLNEKLFF.

The chain carries TRBV3-1 and TRBJ2-6, with a weak D call TRBD1 (5 bases). This CDR3 comprises 18 residues. Germline assignment: CDR1 LGHDT and CDR2 YNNKEL (reference sequence). V lost 0 bases and J lost 2, with 14 bases in between. CDR3 region: CASSQDLRGTAGANVLTF. Here the CDR3 DNA reads TGTGCCAGCAGCCAAGATCTAAGGGGCACAGCTGGGGCCAACGTCCTGACTTTC.

This rearrangement joins TRBV7-9 to TRBJ1-6; D not resolved. The V and J ends lost 5 bases and 5 bases respectively, with 4 bases between them. Germline CDR1 and CDR2: SEHNR and FQNEAQ (reference sequence). The CDR3 runs to 12 residues. For the CDR3, the DNA is TGTGCCAGCAGCAGGGATAATTCACCCCTCCACTTT. It translates to CASSRDNSPLHF.

This chain joins TRBV7-2 and TRBJ1-1; no definite D call. The CDR3 loop spans 17 amino acids. V was shortened by 1 base and J by 0 bases, with 15 bases between the two germline ends. The germline V gene encodes CDR1 SGHTA and CDR2 FQGNSA. This CDR3 is CASSLGGGREMNTEAFF. In nucleotides, the CDR3 is TGTGCCAGCAGCTTAGGAGGAGGCCGGGAAATGAACACTGAAGCTTTCTTT.

Here the CDR3 reads CSVEVGENTEAFF. The CDR3 nucleotides read TGCAGCGTTGAAGTAGGGGAGAACACTGAAGCTTTCTTT. The chain couples TRBV29-1 to TRBJ1-1; weak D call: TRBD1 (5 bases). Germline loops: CDR1 SQVTM, CDR2 ANQGSEA. CDR3 size: 13 residues. V was cut by 1 base and J by 1 base, with 7 bases left in between.

V is TRBV4-1 and J is TRBJ1-2; weak D call: TRBD1 (6 bases). The germline CDR1 and CDR2 sequences are MGHRA and YSYEKL. The CDR3 extends over 16 amino acids. V was shortened by 2 bases and J by 4 bases, with 17 bases between the two germline ends. In DNA form, the CDR3 reads TGCGCCAGCAGCCAAAGTCCGGGGTCAGGGGTCTATGGCTACACCTTC. As protein: CASSQSPGSGVYGYTF.

A few counts support this clonotype. The rearrangement uses TRBV30 and TRBJ2-7, with D possibly matching TRBD2 (5 bases). This CDR3 has 13 residues. The germline V gene has CDR1 GTSNPN and CDR2 SVGIG (reference sequence). The germline V and J ends were trimmed by 4 bases and 2 bases, with 12 bases remaining between them. CDR3 residues: CAWKDGRAYEQYF. In nucleotides, the CDR3 is TGTGCCTGGAAAGACGGGCGGGCCTACGAGCAGTACTTC.

Written as DNA, the CDR3 is TGTGCCAGTAGTCTGGAACCTATGAACACTGAAGCTTTCTTT. This translates into CASSLEPMNTEAFF. The chain carries TRBV19 and TRBJ1-1; D gene uncertain. Between the trimmed V and J ends, which lost 5 bases and 0 bases, there was a span of 10 bases. The V gene's germline CDR1 is LNHDA and CDR2 SQIVND (reference sequence). This CDR3 comprises 14 residues.

This clonotype was recorded only once. The chain employs TRBV9 and TRBJ1-1; TRBD1 matches 8 bases. Unmatched junction bases numbered 9, after V lost 3 bases and J lost 8 bases. This CDR3 contains 14 residues. From germline, CDR1 is SGDLS and CDR2 YYNGEE. The CDR3 spells CASSGGQGVGEAFF. CDR3 coding DNA: TGTGCCAGCAGCGGTGGACAGGGCGTAGGGGAAGCTTTCTTT.

This clonotype was observed a handful of times. The chain employs TRBV6-1 and TRBJ1-2, with 8 bases that match TRBD1. The CDR3 loop spans 13 amino acids. Losses at the gene ends were 6 bases for V and 4 bases for J; bases not matched to a gene: 4. Germline CDR1 is MNHNS and CDR2 is SASEGT. The CDR3 loop is CASSRDRGYGYTF. The CDR3 region has the DNA TGTGCCAGCAGCCGAGACAGGGGCTATGGCTACACCTTC.

The genes are TRBV4-1 and TRBJ2-4, with TRBD1 matching 7 bases. With V trimmed by 0 bases and J by 4 bases, 6 bases remained unmatched. This CDR3 has 16 residues. Germline V gene data show CDR1 as MGHRA and CDR2 as YSYEKL. CDR3 DNA sequence: TGCGCCAGCAGCCAAGACCGGACAGGAGAGAAAAACATTCAGTACTTC. Its translation: CASSQDRTGEKNIQYF.

The CDR3 reads CASRPEHLLEQYF. The CDR3 nucleotides are TGTGCCAGCAGGCCGGAACACCTTCTCGAGCAGTACTTC. The V and J genes are TRBV2 and TRBJ2-7; D not resolved. The V gene's germline CDR1 is SNHLY and CDR2 FYNNEI. The CDR3 spans 13 residues. Trimming took 6 bases from V and 6 from J, leaving 15 bases between them.

The table lists this clonotype with a count of one. This sequence joins TRBV12-3 or TRBV12-4 and TRBJ2-3; 9 bases match TRBD2. The length of the CDR3 is 15 residues. With 5 bases clipped from V and 5 bases from J, the junction kept 8 bases outside the gene matches. CDR3 bases: TGTGCCAGCAGTCCAAGGGCGGGGGGGCAAGATACGCAGTATTTT. Amino acids: CASSPRAGGQDTQYF.

The J gene is TRBJ2-7, the V gene TRBV6-2 or TRBV6-3; D tentatively reads TRBD1 or TRBD2 (6 bases each). Germline CDR1 and CDR2: MNHEY and SVGEGT. The CDR3 runs 15 residues. The V end was cut by 1 base, the J end by 2 bases, with 12 bases between. CDR3 amino acids: CASSYLSGAAYEQYF. CDR3 nucleotide sequence: TGTGCCAGCAGTTACTTATCGGGGGCTGCCTACGAGCAGTACTTC.

The CDR3 DNA reads TGTGCCAGCAGCTCATGGACTAGCGGGGATTATCCAGATACGCAGTATTTT. As protein: CASSSWTSGDYPDTQYF. The chain joins TRBV6-2 or TRBV6-3 to TRBJ2-3, with TRBD2 matching 12 bases. The germline V gene encodes CDR1 MNHEY and CDR2 SVGEGT. Trimming cost V 6 bases and J 4 bases; bases outside gene matches: 11. CDR3 length: 17 amino acids.

The rearrangement uses TRBV28 and TRBJ2-1, with 7 nucleotides matching TRBD1. J lost 0 bases, V lost 5 bases, and 10 bases had no gene match. The V gene's germline CDR1 is MDHEN and CDR2 SYDVKM. The CDR3 totals 17 residues. CDR3 DNA sequence: TGTGCCAGCAGTCCCGAGACAGGGCCTACCTCCTACAATGAGCAGTTCTTC. This sequence encodes CASSPETGPTSYNEQFF. Combining the CDR3 with reference TRBV28 and TRBJ2-1 gives the whole variable domain DVKVTQSSRYLVKRTGEKVFLECVQDMDHENMFWYRQDPGLGLRLIYFSYDVKMKEKGDIPEGYSVSREKKERFSLILESASTNQTSMYLCASSPETGPTSYNEQFFGPGTRLTVL.

The chain uses TRBV4-1 and TRBJ2-3, with 11 nucleotides matching TRBD2. V shed 4 bases, J shed 3 bases, and the junction held 12 bases outside the gene matches. Germline CDR1 MGHRA, CDR2 YSYEKL. The CDR3 runs to 18 residues. The CDR3 DNA is TGCGCCAGCAGCCTTCCGAGACTAGCGGGGATAGTAACAGATACGCAGTATTTT. Residues: CASSLPRLAGIVTDTQYF.

The rearrangement joins TRBV4-1 to TRBJ2-5; no clear D. Germline CDR1 and CDR2: MGHRA and YSYEKL. This CDR3 has 15 amino acids. With 1 base removed from V and 5 bases from J, the gap between germline ends came to 14 bases. The CDR3 here is CASSQVGLIGETQYF. Here the CDR3 DNA reads TGCGCCAGCAGCCAAGTCGGGCTTATTGGGGAGACCCAGTACTTC.

V gene TRBV4-1 combines with J gene TRBJ1-5, with D hard to call. The germline V gene encodes CDR1 MGHRA and CDR2 YSYEKL. The CDR3 covers 13 residues. The V end lost 0 bases, the J end lost 6 bases, and 6 bases lay between the germline ends. Written as DNA, the CDR3 is TGCGCCAGCAGCCAAGATGAGAGTCAGCCCCAGCATTTT. As protein: CASSQDESQPQHF.

J is TRBJ2-7 and V is TRBV7-2; a possible D gene is TRBD2 (5 bases). The ends were cut back, 2 bases at V and 6 bases at J, with 17 bases in the middle. The V gene's germline CDR1 is SGHTA and CDR2 FQGNSA. The CDR3 sequence is 15 residues long. The CDR3 coding sequence is TGTGCCAGCAGCTTACCGGAGGACCTTAAGTTCGAGCAGTACTTC. This gives the protein CASSLPEDLKFEQYF.

This clonotype occurred once. V is TRBV12-3 or TRBV12-4 and J is TRBJ2-5, with D hard to call. The CDR3 totals 12 residues. The germline V and J ends were trimmed by 6 bases and 5 bases, with 10 bases remaining between them. The CDR3: CASSTTGETQYF. The CDR3 DNA sequence: TGTGCCAGCAGCACTACCGGGGAGACCCAGTACTTC.

The count of this clonotype is one. The J gene is TRBJ2-1, the V gene TRBV7-6; TRBD1 is a possible D gene (6 bases). Germline CDR1 reads SGHVS; CDR2 reads FNYEAQ. V lost 5 bases to trimming and J lost 9 bases, with 14 bases between them. This CDR3 region has 13 residues. CDR3 region: CASSEGDLGEQFF. The DNA for the CDR3 is TGTGCCAGCAGCGAGGGGGATCTGGGTGAGCAGTTCTTC.